The 14 T cell receptor beta chains listed next were all sequenced from one sample in a study of cytomegalovirus exposure and HLA in healthy donors. The PCR ran on 60 Vbeta and 13 Jbeta primers. Libraries were prepared by immunoSEQ multiplex PCR; TCRdb keeps only in-frame clonotypes and omits some of them. The sample carries around 190,000 clones, around nine tenths recorded once. Sequenced material: PBMCs. These receptors all come from a woman between 18 and 29 years old in good health and CMV-seronegative.

The CDR3 reads CASSQRGVGNQPQHF. DNA for the CDR3: TGTGCCAGCAGTCAACGGGGGGTTGGCAATCAGCCCCAGCATTTT. The V call is TRBV6-6, the J call TRBJ1-5, with TRBD1 as a possible D gene (5 bases). V was trimmed by 5 bases and J by 2 bases, leaving 13 bases between them. CDR1 and CDR2 from the germline V gene are MNHNY and SVGAGI (reference sequence). There are 15 residues in the CDR3.

The chain is built from TRBV30 and TRBJ2-3; 10 nucleotides agree with TRBD1. Germline values: CDR1 GTSNPN, CDR2 SVGIG (reference sequence). CDR3 length equals 17 residues. The V and J ends lost 3 bases and 3 bases, in that order; junction bases with no gene match: 12. This CDR3 is CAWRAQPGQGMTDTQYF. CDR3 DNA sequence: TGTGCCTGGAGGGCTCAACCGGGACAGGGGATGACAGATACGCAGTATTTT. The full variable domain, completed using reference TRBV30 and TRBJ2-3, is SQTIHQWPATLVQPVGSPLSLECTVEGTSNPNLYWYRQAAGRGLQLLFYSVGIGQISSEVPQNLSASRPQDRQFILSSKKLLLSDSGFYLCAWRAQPGQGMTDTQYFGPGTRLTVL.

CDR3 in amino acids: CASGDSTSDTQYF. CDR3 in DNA: TGTGCCAGCGGCGACAGTACCTCAGATACGCAGTATTTT. The chain links TRBV25-1 to TRBJ2-3, with D possibly matching TRBD1 (5 bases). This CDR3 comprises 13 residues. Germline CDR1 and CDR2: MGHDK and SYGVNS. The V end was cut by 8 bases, the J end by 4 bases, with 13 bases between.

This chain uses TRBV2 with TRBJ2-7, with TRBD2 matching over 7 bases. The CDR3 is made up of 13 amino acids. Germline V gene sequence: CDR1 SNHLY, CDR2 FYNNEI. V shed 6 bases, J shed 7 bases, and the junction held 9 bases outside the gene matches. The CDR3 loop reads CASRAGLPLEQYF. The CDR3 bases are TGTGCCAGCAGAGCGGGACTACCCCTGGAGCAGTACTTC.

The CDR3 here is CASSLERVGETQYF. The CDR3 DNA sequence: TGTGCCAGCAGTTTAGAGAGGGTAGGAGAGACCCAGTACTTC. The chain recombines TRBV27 with TRBJ2-5, with D possibly TRBD2 on 5 matching bases. The germline V gene has CDR1 MNHEY and CDR2 SMNVEV (reference sequence). Trimming cost V 2 bases and J 4 bases, with 11 bases left between them. The CDR3 length is 14 residues.

The chain couples TRBV10-3 to TRBJ1-2; 8 nucleotides align to TRBD1. The CDR3 is made up of 14 amino acids. V lost 3 bases, J lost 3 bases, and 3 bases stayed unmatched. Germline lookup yields CDR1 ENHRY and CDR2 SYGVKD. The CDR3 DNA is TGTGCCATCAGTGACGGGACAGGCGACTATGGCTACACCTTC. It codes for CAISDGTGDYGYTF.

The rearrangement links TRBV4-1 to TRBJ2-5; 10 nucleotides agree with TRBD1. The CDR3 is 16 residues long. V lost 3 bases, J lost 0 bases, and 4 bases stayed unmatched. Germline loops: CDR1 MGHRA, CDR2 YSYEKL. The CDR3 nucleotides read TGCGCCAGCAGCCAGCCCGGGACAGGGGACCAAGAGACCCAGTACTTC. It codes for CASSQPGTGDQETQYF.

The chain couples TRBV6-5 to TRBJ2-7; possibly TRBD2 for D (5 bases). In germline, CDR1 is MNHEY, CDR2 SVGAGI. V shed 4 bases and J shed 6 bases, with 16 bases lying between them. This CDR3 is 14 amino acids long. Written as DNA, the CDR3 is TGTGCCAGCAGTTCCCGGTGGGTGAGGGTCGAGCAGTACTTC. Its translation is CASSSRWVRVEQYF.

The chain carries TRBV16 and TRBJ1-3, with D possibly being TRBD1 (5 bases). V was cut by 3 bases and J by 16 bases, with 16 bases left in between. The CDR3 has 12 amino acids. Germline V lookup: CDR1 KGHSY, CDR2 FQNENV. The CDR3 loop reads CASSHPPGAWYF. In DNA form, the CDR3 reads TGTGCCAGCAGCCACCCGCCTGGGGCTTGGTATTTT.

In its sample, this clone was seen a few times. This rearrangement joins TRBV5-1 to TRBJ2-1; 15 bases are a match to TRBD2. The CDR3 covers 19 residues. CDR1 and CDR2 from the germline V gene are SGHRS and YFSETQ. With V trimmed by 4 bases and J by 2 bases, 10 bases remained unmatched. CDR3 amino acids: CASSLGLAGGRGTYNEQFF. The CDR3 DNA reads as TGCGCCAGCAGCCTCGGACTAGCGGGGGGGCGGGGCACCTACAATGAGCAGTTCTTC. The full variable domain, its missing parts supplied by reference TRBV5-1 and TRBJ2-1, is KAGVTQTPRYLIKTRGQQVTLSCSPISGHRSVSWYQQTPGQGLQFLFEYFSETQRNKGNFPGRFSGRQFSNSRSEMNVSTLELGDSALYLCASSLGLAGGRGTYNEQFFGPGTRLTVL.

This clone was recorded a few times. This chain links TRBV11-2 with TRBJ2-5, with a weak D call TRBD1 (5 bases). V lost 5 bases, J lost 4 bases, and 14 bases lay in between. The length of the CDR3 is 14 residues. The germline V gene has CDR1 SGHAT and CDR2 FQNNGV. CDR3 in DNA: TGTGCCAGCAGCCCGAATGGGGCAGGAGAGACCCAGTACTTC. Translated, it gives CASSPNGAGETQYF.

The rearrangement links TRBV11-3 to TRBJ2-5, with a tentative D call TRBD2 (5 bases). This CDR3 region has 17 residues. Germline lookup yields CDR1 SGHNT and CDR2 YENEEA. V was pared by 0 bases and J by 5 bases, with 19 bases between. The chain's CDR3 is CASSLESFGRIKETQYF. In nucleotides, the CDR3 is TGTGCCAGCAGCTTAGAGTCCTTTGGGAGAATAAAGGAGACCCAGTACTTC.

The genes are TRBV27 and TRBJ1-1; no definite D call. The CDR3 consists of 13 residues. V was shortened by 3 bases and J by 3 bases, with 8 bases between the two germline ends. Germline CDR1 MNHEY, CDR2 SMNVEV (reference sequence). The CDR3 region is CASSLRSYTEAFF. DNA for the CDR3: TGTGCCAGCAGTTTGCGGTCCTACACTGAAGCTTTCTTT.

This chain connects TRBV5-1 to TRBJ2-2, with TRBD2 identical over 8 bases. The CDR3 covers 16 residues. Germline CDR1 is SGHRS and CDR2 is YFSETQ. Unmatched junction bases numbered 4, after V lost 3 bases and J lost 0 bases. CDR3 nucleotide sequence: TGCGCCAGCAGCTACGGGGGGGGATCGAACACCGGGGAGCTGTTTTTT. Its protein is CASSYGGGSNTGELFF.